The 10 T cell receptor beta chains below come from one sample, sequenced in a study of blood T cell repertoires in COVID-19. The method was immunoSEQ multiplex PCR; TCRdb's version includes in-frame clones alone and lacks a portion of them. The sample records 110,000 to 150,000 clones, 82% being singletons. The sequencing input was peripheral blood. These receptors originate from an elderly woman with acute or convalescent COVID-19.

CDR3 in DNA: TGTGCCAGCAGTTTTAATTTTCTGCTAGGGGGCAGAGGCGGGGAGCTGTTTTTT. Protein: CASSFNFLLGGRGGELFF. The V and J genes are TRBV28 and TRBJ2-2, with 7 bases fitting TRBD1. The CDR3 spans 18 residues. Germline loops: CDR1 MDHEN, CDR2 SYDVKM. V lost 3 bases, J lost 7 bases, and 17 bases stayed unmatched.

V gene TRBV5-4 combines with J gene TRBJ2-1, with D possibly being TRBD1 (6 bases). This CDR3 region has 16 residues. V lost 5 bases and J 3 bases, leaving 18 bases between the germline ends. Per the germline V gene, CDR1 is SGHNT and CDR2 is YYREEE (reference sequence). The DNA for the CDR3 is TGTGCCAGCAGTTTTCAGGGGCAGGGTGACTACAATGAGCAGTTCTTC. It yields the protein CASSFQGQGDYNEQFF.

This rearrangement joins TRBV11-2 to TRBJ2-7, with TRBD1 matching over 10 bases. V dropped 5 bases and J dropped 4; count of bases not matched to a gene: 8. Per the germline V gene, CDR1 is SGHAT and CDR2 is FQNNGV. There are 15 residues in the CDR3. In nucleotides, the CDR3 is TGTGCCAGCAGCAGGCAGGGACAGGGGATGTACGAGCAGTACTTC. Its translation is CASSRQGQGMYEQYF.

The chain recombines TRBV5-4 with TRBJ1-6; 8 bases match TRBD1. Germline CDR1 SGHNT, CDR2 YYREEE (reference sequence). This CDR3 is 15 amino acids long. Trimming at V came to 4 bases and at J to 6 bases, leaving 6 bases not matched to a gene. The CDR3 coding sequence is TGTGCCAGCAGCCCGAGACAGGGGTTTAATTCACCCCTCCACTTT. It is translated as CASSPRQGFNSPLHF.

The rearrangement joins TRBV18 to TRBJ2-1, with a weak D call TRBD1 (7 bases). Trimming took off 3 bases at V and 14 bases at J, with 14 bases between the two ends. Germline values: CDR1 KGHSH, CDR2 LQKENI. This CDR3 comprises 12 residues. This chain's CDR3 is CASSPQGDSEFF. CDR3 coding DNA: TGTGCCAGCTCACCGCAGGGGGACTCGGAGTTCTTC.

The CDR3 sequence: CASSLGFGETQYF. The CDR3, as DNA: TGCGCCAGCAGCTTGGGGTTCGGGGAGACCCAGTACTTC. This chain connects TRBV5-1 to TRBJ2-5; D is unclear. Germline CDR1 is SGHRS and CDR2 is YFSETQ. CDR3 length: 13 amino acids. V was pared by 0 bases and J by 5 bases, with 8 bases between.

J is TRBJ1-1 and V is TRBV9; TRBD1 aligns across 7 bases. CDR1 and CDR2 (germline): SGDLS, YYNGEE. The CDR3 totals 14 residues. J was trimmed by 1 base and V by 0 bases; bases with no gene match: 0. The DNA of the CDR3 is TGTGCCAGCAGCGTAGGGGACAGGAACACTGAAGCTTTCTTT. It yields the protein CASSVGDRNTEAFF.

This sequence joins TRBV19 and TRBJ1-3, with D unresolved. This CDR3 has 13 amino acids. CDR1 LNHDA and CDR2 SQIVND come from the germline V gene (reference sequence). V was pared by 8 bases and J by 0 bases, with 8 bases between. The CDR3 sequence is CASSSGSGNTIYF. CDR3 DNA: TGTGCCAGTTCGTCAGGCTCTGGAAACACCATATATTTT.

The CDR3 DNA sequence: TGCGCCAGCAGCCAAGGGAAGACTTACACCGGGGAGCTGTTTTTT. Its translation is CASSQGKTYTGELFF. This rearrangement joins TRBV4-1 to TRBJ2-2, with no clear D. Germline V gives CDR1 MGHRA, CDR2 YSYEKL. The V end lost 1 base, the J end lost 3 bases, and 9 bases lay between the germline ends. The CDR3 loop spans 15 amino acids.

There are a few counts of this clone. The rearrangement uses TRBV6-5 and TRBJ2-5; D gene unclear. V lost 2 bases and J 5 bases, leaving 12 bases between the germline ends. The length of the CDR3 is 14 residues. From germline, CDR1 is MNHEY and CDR2 SVGAGI. In nucleotides, the CDR3 is TGTGCCAGCAGTTACGCTGTGGGCGAGGAGACCCAGTACTTC. This encodes CASSYAVGEETQYF.